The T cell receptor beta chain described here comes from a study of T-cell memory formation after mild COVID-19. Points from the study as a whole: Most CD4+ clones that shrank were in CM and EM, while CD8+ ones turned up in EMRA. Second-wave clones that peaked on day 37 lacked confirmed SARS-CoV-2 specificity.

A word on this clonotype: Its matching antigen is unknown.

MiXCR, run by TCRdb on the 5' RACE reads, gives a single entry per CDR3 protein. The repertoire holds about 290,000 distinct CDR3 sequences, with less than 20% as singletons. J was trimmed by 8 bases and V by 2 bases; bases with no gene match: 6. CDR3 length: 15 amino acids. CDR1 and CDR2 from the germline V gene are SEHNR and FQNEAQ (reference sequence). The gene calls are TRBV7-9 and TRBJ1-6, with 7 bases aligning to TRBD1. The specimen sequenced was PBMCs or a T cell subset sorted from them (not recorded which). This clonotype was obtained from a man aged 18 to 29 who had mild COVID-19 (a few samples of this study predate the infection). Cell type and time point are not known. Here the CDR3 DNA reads TGTGCCAGCAGCTTAAGGGGACAGTGGGATTCACCCCTCCACTTT. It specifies CASSLRGQWDSPLHF.